These 7 T cell receptor beta chains share one sample of origin, sequenced in a study of cytomegalovirus exposure and HLA in healthy donors. PCR used 60 Vbeta primers and 13 Jbeta primers. Sequencing was performed with immunoSEQ multiplex PCR; in TCRdb, only in-frame clones are kept and a portion is missing. The sample contains some 150,000 clones, 80% to 90% of which appear only once. Sequenced: PBMCs. These TCRs come from a woman aged 25 to 39 in good health and CMV-seronegative.

The chain links TRBV10-3 to TRBJ2-7; the match to TRBD2 covers 8 bases. The CDR3 length is 14 residues. Germline V gives CDR1 ENHRY, CDR2 SYGVKD. Germline trimming cut 7 bases from V and 0 bases from J; bases unmatched to any gene: 5. CDR3 nucleotides: TGTGCCATCAACACAGCGGGGGACTCCTACGAGCAGTACTTC. Residues: CAINTAGDSYEQYF.

This chain connects TRBV2 to TRBJ1-2, with a tentative D call TRBD1 (6 bases). Trimming removed 4 bases from V and 3 bases from J, with 18 bases in between. CDR1 is SNHLY, CDR2 FYNNEI, per germline. The CDR3 totals 16 residues. The CDR3 sequence is CASSVRSVGADYGYTF. CDR3 coding DNA: TGTGCCAGCAGTGTGCGGTCGGTGGGGGCGGACTATGGCTACACCTTC. Filled out from reference TRBV2 and TRBJ1-2, the complete variable domain reads EPEVTQTPSHQVTQMGQEVILRCVPISNHLYFYWYRQILGQKVEFLVSFYNNEISEKSEIFDDQFSVERPDGSNFTLKIRSTKLEDSAMYFCASSVRSVGADYGYTFGSGTRLTVV.

The chain links TRBV30 to TRBJ2-3; tentatively, D is TRBD2 (8 bases). Trimming left V 0 bases short and J 2 bases short, with 21 bases between. The germline CDR1 and CDR2 sequences are GTSNPN and SVGIG (reference sequence). The CDR3 runs 18 residues. The CDR3 region has the DNA TGTGCCTGGAGTGTCCCGAACCTCGGGAGGGGGCACACAGATACGCAGTATTTT. Protein product: CAWSVPNLGRGHTDTQYF.

The V call is TRBV7-9, the J call TRBJ2-7; D possibly corresponds to TRBD2 (5 bases). Germline V gene lookup returns CDR1 SEHNR and CDR2 FQNEAQ (reference sequence). The CDR3 covers 13 residues. With 7 bases removed from V and 2 bases from J, the gap between germline ends came to 12 bases. CDR3 protein: CASNPDFTYEQYF. The CDR3 bases are TGTGCCAGCAACCCGGACTTCACCTACGAGCAGTACTTC.

V is TRBV27 and J is TRBJ2-1; the match to TRBD2 covers 8 bases. The germline gives CDR1 MNHEY, CDR2 SMNVEV (reference sequence). CDR3 size: 16 residues. J gave up 5 bases and V 2 bases, and 8 bases lay outside the gene matches. In DNA form, the CDR3 reads TGTGCCAGCAGTTTAGGAGTCCGGACTAGCCACAATGAGCAGTTCTTC. Translated: CASSLGVRTSHNEQFF.

This chain links TRBV7-9 with TRBJ2-7, with 11 bases identical to TRBD2. CDR1 is SEHNR, CDR2 FQNEAQ, per germline (reference sequence). This CDR3 spans 15 amino acids. With 1 base clipped from V and 4 bases from J, the junction kept 3 bases outside the gene matches. The CDR3: CASSLVASGRYEQYF. The CDR3 region has the DNA TGTGCCAGCAGCTTAGTGGCTAGCGGGAGGTACGAGCAGTACTTC. Looking up the rest from reference TRBV7-9 and TRBJ2-7 gives the full variable domain: DTGVSQNPRHKITKRGQNVTFRCDPISEHNRLYWYRQTLGQGPEFLTYFQNEAQLEKSRLLSDRFSAERPKGSFSTLEIQRTEQGDSAMYLCASSLVASGRYEQYFGPGTRLTVT.

The chain uses TRBV18 and TRBJ2-3; 15 bases are a match to TRBD2. V lost 2 bases, J lost 7 bases, and 10 bases stayed unmatched. CDR1 and CDR2 from the germline V gene are KGHSH and LQKENI. CDR3 length equals 18 residues. CDR3 residues: CASSPGTSGRTSPNTQYF. In DNA form, the CDR3 reads TGTGCCAGCTCACCAGGGACTAGCGGGAGGACCAGCCCGAATACGCAGTATTTT. Full variable domain (remainder filled in from reference TRBV18 and TRBJ2-3): NAGVMQNPRHLVRRRGQEARLRCSPMKGHSHVYWYRQLPEEGLKFMVYLQKENIIDESGMPKERFSAEFPKEGPSILRIQQVVRGDSAAYFCASSPGTSGRTSPNTQYFGPGTRLTVL.